This TCR beta chain was captured in a study of control samples from healthy donors and cancer patients. Only in-frame clones appear in the TCRdb table, and some are missing; sequencing was by immunoSEQ multiplex PCR. The table includes roughly 41,000 clones, 90% to 95% detected once. This TCR was recovered from a man between 60 and 75 years old in good health. The source material was blood.

The CDR3 DNA is TGTGCCAGCAGCTCTCGGGGGGTAGCGGTATTCTCCTACAATGAGCAGTTCTTC. Residues: CASSSRGVAVFSYNEQFF. This chain links TRBV5-4 with TRBJ2-1; TRBD2 aligns across 7 bases. After removal of 3 bases from V and 0 bases from J, the junction contained 12 bases not matched to a gene. This CDR3 spans 18 amino acids. The V gene's germline CDR1 is SGHNT and CDR2 YYREEE (reference sequence).